The 28 T cell receptor beta chains below were found in one sample sequenced in a study of T-cell memory formation after mild COVID-19. Using its own MiXCR run on the 5' RACE reads, TCRdb lists one record per CDR3 protein. The data show some 450,000 distinct CDR3 sequences, roughly 18% seen once. The specimen was PBMCs or a T cell subset sorted from them (not recorded which). These receptors were collected from a young man who had mild COVID-19 (a few samples of this study predate the infection). Cell type and time point are not known.

There are a few counts of this clonotype. The CDR3: CASSRRAGTSGGSSSYEQYF. DNA of the CDR3: TGCGCCAGCAGCCGACGAGCCGGGACTAGCGGGGGGAGCAGCTCCTACGAGCAGTACTTC. The V call is TRBV4-1, the J call TRBJ2-7, with 15 positions matching TRBD2. The V and J ends lost 4 bases and 0 bases, in that order; junction bases with no gene match: 13. The CDR3 contains 20 residues. Per germline, CDR1 MGHRA and CDR2 YSYEKL.

This clonotype was counted a few times. V usage is TRBV7-2 and J usage is TRBJ2-7, with 8 bases identical to TRBD2. This CDR3 region has 14 residues. Trimming took 3 bases from V and 7 from J; bases not matched to a gene: 8. Germline CDR1 reads SGHTA; CDR2 reads FQGNSA. In DNA, the CDR3 is TGTGCCAGCAGCTTTTACGGGGGGGGACTAGAGCAGTACTTC. Translation gives CASSFYGGGLEQYF.

The chain has TRBV20-1 and TRBJ1-6, with TRBD1 matching 7 bases. The junction had 6 bases not matched to a gene; V was cut back by 0 bases and J by 10 bases. CDR1 is DFQATT and CDR2 is SNEGSKA in the germline V gene (reference sequence). There are 14 residues in the CDR3. The CDR3: CSARDRQGGSPLHF. In DNA, the CDR3 is TGCAGTGCTAGAGATCGACAGGGAGGATCACCCCTCCACTTT.

This clonotype was seen more than once but under ten times. This chain connects TRBV7-9 to TRBJ1-2; the D is unclear. CDR1 SEHNR and CDR2 FQNEAQ come from the germline V gene (reference sequence). The V end was cut by 2 bases, the J end by 8 bases, with 12 bases between. The CDR3 loop spans 13 amino acids. The CDR3 loop reads CASSLRQVAGYTF. The DNA of the CDR3 is TGTGCCAGCAGCTTACGGCAGGTCGCGGGCTACACCTTC.

The CDR3 bases are TGTGCCAGCAGTTACACGGACAGAAATAATTCACCCCTCCACTTT. Amino acid sequence: CASSYTDRNNSPLHF. The chain has TRBV5-6 and TRBJ1-6; D is perhaps TRBD1 (6 bases). The V and J ends lost 5 bases and 5 bases respectively, with 14 bases between them. The CDR3 covers 15 residues. CDR1 and CDR2 from the germline V gene are SGHDT and YYEEEE.

The CDR3 nucleotides read TGCGCCAGCAGCCCACAGACAGGGGTCGAGCAGTTCTTC. This translates into CASSPQTGVEQFF. The rearrangement joins TRBV5-1 to TRBJ2-1, with 8 bases lining up with TRBD1. V was pared by 4 bases and J by 10 bases, with 7 bases of the junction left unmatched. Germline V lookup: CDR1 SGHRS, CDR2 YFSETQ. The CDR3 is 13 residues long.

The CDR3 here is CSVVGDRGIEAFF. CDR3 DNA sequence: TGCAGCGTTGTTGGGGACAGGGGTATTGAAGCTTTCTTT. The chain has TRBV29-1 and TRBJ1-1; TRBD1 matches 10 bases. The J segment lost 7 bases and the V segment lost 4 bases, leaving 6 bases of the junction unmatched. Germline V gives CDR1 SQVTM, CDR2 ANQGSEA. The CDR3 is made up of 13 amino acids.

The chain carries TRBV12-5 and TRBJ2-5; 11 bases align to TRBD1. The CDR3 sequence is 13 residues long. The trim removed 6 bases at V and 4 bases at J, leaving 1 base unmatched. The germline CDR1 and CDR2 sequences are LGHNT and FRNRAP. Written as DNA, the CDR3 is TGTGCTAGTGGGGGGACAGGGGGAGAGACCCAGTACTTC. Protein: CASGGTGGETQYF.

This clonotype was counted a few times. V and J are TRBV7-3 and TRBJ1-6; 10 nucleotides match TRBD1. Germline CDR1 is SGHTA and CDR2 is FQGTGA. CDR3 size: 13 residues. J gave up 14 bases and V 4 bases, and 5 bases lay outside the gene matches. Written as DNA, the CDR3 is TGTGCCAGCAGCTACGGACAGGGGGGGTCCCTCCACTTT. It yields the protein CASSYGQGGSLHF.

J is TRBJ2-7 and V is TRBV7-2; the match to TRBD1 covers 8 bases. The CDR3 length is 15 residues. CDR1 is SGHTA, CDR2 FQGNSA, per germline. The ends lost 5 bases at V and 0 bases at J; junction bases unmatched: 6. The CDR3 sequence: CASSPRQGSSYEQYF. DNA for the CDR3: TGTGCCAGCAGCCCCCGACAGGGGAGCTCCTACGAGCAGTACTTC.

The table lists this clonotype with a few counts. The chain combines TRBV5-1 with TRBJ2-3; D not certain. The CDR3 totals 12 residues. Trimming shortened V by 4 bases and J by 6 bases, and 9 bases separated the two germline ends. Looked up from germline, CDR1 is SGHRS and CDR2 is YFSETQ. The DNA for the CDR3 is TGCGCCAGCAGCCTCGACTGGGATACGCAGTATTTT. This gives the protein CASSLDWDTQYF. The full variable domain, its missing parts supplied by reference TRBV5-1 and TRBJ2-3, is KAGVTQTPRYLIKTRGQQVTLSCSPISGHRSVSWYQQTPGQGLQFLFEYFSETQRNKGNFPGRFSGRQFSNSRSEMNVSTLELGDSALYLCASSLDWDTQYFGPGTRLTVL.

The table lists this clonotype with a few counts. The CDR3 protein is CASSPPSTGETQYF. CDR3 DNA sequence: TGTGCCAGCTCACCACCTAGCACCGGAGAGACCCAGTACTTC. The chain carries TRBV18 and TRBJ2-5, with D uncertain. CDR1 is KGHSH and CDR2 is LQKENI in the germline V gene. The V end lost 0 bases, the J end lost 4 bases, and 9 bases lay between the germline ends. The CDR3 is 14 amino acids. Filled out from reference TRBV18 and TRBJ2-5, the complete variable domain reads NAGVMQNPRHLVRRRGQEARLRCSPMKGHSHVYWYRQLPEEGLKFMVYLQKENIIDESGMPKERFSAEFPKEGPSILRIQQVVRGDSAAYFCASSPPSTGETQYFGPGTRLLVL.

V and J are TRBV4-1 and TRBJ2-3; no clear D. With 4 bases removed from V and 1 base from J, the gap between germline ends came to 15 bases. CDR1 and CDR2 (germline): MGHRA, YSYEKL. CDR3 length: 16 amino acids. This chain's CDR3 is CASSRLLPVGTDTQYF. Here the CDR3 DNA reads TGCGCCAGCAGCCGTCTCCTCCCAGTGGGCACAGATACGCAGTATTTT.

This clonotype was seen a handful of times. The V call is TRBV15, the J call TRBJ2-1; possible D gene TRBD1, 5 bases. Between the trimmed V and J ends, which lost 2 bases and 2 bases, there was a span of 7 bases. CDR3 length: 14 amino acids. CDR1 is LNHNV, CDR2 YYDKDF, per germline (reference sequence). The CDR3 is CATSRQGTYNEQFF. For the CDR3, the DNA is TGTGCCACCAGCAGACAGGGTACCTACAATGAGCAGTTCTTC.

Many counts were recorded for this clonotype. The J gene is TRBJ1-1, the V gene TRBV9, with 9 bases lining up with TRBD1. Germline values: CDR1 SGDLS, CDR2 YYNGEE. V gave up 3 bases and J gave up 8 bases; unmatched junction bases: 11. CDR3 length: 15 amino acids. CDR3 coding DNA: TGTGCCAGCAGCGAACCCCCCGGGACAGGGTCGGAAGCTTTCTTT. It yields the protein CASSEPPGTGSEAFF. Full variable domain (remainder filled in from reference TRBV9 and TRBJ1-1): DSGVTQTPKHLITATGQRVTLRCSPRSGDLSVYWYQQSLDQGLQFLIQYYNGEERAKGNILERFSAQQFPDLHSELNLSSLELGDSALYFCASSEPPGTGSEAFFGQGTRLTVV.

This clonotype occurred many times. This rearrangement joins TRBV7-8 to TRBJ1-2; D uncertain. The CDR3 contains 13 residues. V shed 1 base and J shed 1 base, with 4 bases lying between them. The germline V gene encodes CDR1 SGHVS and CDR2 FQNEAQ. CDR3 coding DNA: TGTGCCAGCAGCTTAGGAGATAACTATGGCTACACCTTC. Residues: CASSLGDNYGYTF.

This clonotype turned up a few times. The chain uses TRBV7-6 and TRBJ2-1; TRBD2 is a possible D gene (7 bases). V shed 1 base and J shed 4 bases, with 17 bases lying between them. This CDR3 has 17 residues. Germline CDR1 and CDR2: SGHVS and FNYEAQ. CDR3 protein: CASSLGALRGGYNEQFF. DNA of the CDR3: TGTGCCAGCAGCTTAGGGGCCTTGAGGGGGGGTTACAATGAGCAGTTCTTC.

The genes are TRBV2 and TRBJ1-2, with D uncertain. Germline loops: CDR1 SNHLY, CDR2 FYNNEI. The CDR3 runs to 13 residues. Trimming took 1 base from V and 7 from J, leaving 10 bases between them. The CDR3 reads CASSEGPGGGYTF. The DNA for the CDR3 is TGTGCCAGCAGTGAAGGTCCTGGAGGTGGCTACACCTTC.

The V call is TRBV20-1, the J call TRBJ1-1; unclear D gene. Looked up from germline, CDR1 is DFQATT and CDR2 is SNEGSKA (reference sequence). There are 12 residues in the CDR3. V was pared by 3 bases and J by 7 bases, with 12 bases between. The CDR3 region has the DNA TGCAGTGCTAGCGAGGATTTTGTTGAAGCTTTCTTT. Encoded protein: CSASEDFVEAFF.

This rearrangement joins TRBV12-3 or TRBV12-4 to TRBJ1-2; 7 bases fit TRBD1. Trimming took 5 bases from V and 3 from J; bases not matched to a gene: 12. The CDR3 runs to 16 residues. The CDR3 nucleotides read TGTGCCAGCAGTGCGAATCGACAGGGTCTCGACTATGGCTACACCTTC. This translates into CASSANRQGLDYGYTF.

The V call is TRBV12-3 or TRBV12-4, the J call TRBJ1-2; TRBD1 aligns across 7 bases. This CDR3 is built from 14 residues. V gave up 2 bases and J gave up 5 bases; unmatched junction bases: 5. DNA of the CDR3: TGTGCCAGCAGTTTAACCGGACAGGATTATGGCTACACCTTC. Translating it yields CASSLTGQDYGYTF.

The V call is TRBV19, the J call TRBJ1-1, with D tentatively TRBD1 (6 bases). The CDR3 contains 13 residues. Germline values: CDR1 LNHDA, CDR2 SQIVND (reference sequence). V was trimmed by 6 bases and J by 6 bases, leaving 14 bases between them. CDR3 sequence (DNA): TGTGCCAGTAGGGGCGAGGGGGTCGCTGAAGCTTTCTTT. Its protein is CASRGEGVAEAFF.

The chain has TRBV28 and TRBJ2-5; D is possibly TRBD2 (5 bases). The CDR3 spans 13 residues. The germline V and J ends were trimmed by 6 bases and 3 bases, with 11 bases remaining between them. In germline, CDR1 is MDHEN, CDR2 SYDVKM. The CDR3 sequence: CASRPAGEETQYF. Written as DNA, the CDR3 is TGTGCCAGCAGGCCCGCCGGGGAAGAGACCCAGTACTTC.

The rearrangement links TRBV6-4 to TRBJ1-5; 8 bases agree with TRBD1. The CDR3 has 12 residues. CDR1 MRHNA and CDR2 SNTAGT come from the germline V gene. CDR3 DNA sequence: TGTGCGAGAGGACAGGGCGCTCAGCCCCAGCATTTT. Translating it yields CARGQGAQPQHF.

V usage is TRBV6-2 or TRBV6-3 and J usage is TRBJ2-7; 8 nucleotides agree with TRBD2. This CDR3 comprises 16 residues. From germline, CDR1 is MNHEY and CDR2 SVGEGT. The junction had 5 bases not matched to a gene; V was cut back by 0 bases and J by 1 base. The CDR3 DNA reads TGTGCCAGCAGTTACTCGATTCGGGGGGGATCCTACGAGCAGTACGTC. This sequence encodes CASSYSIRGGSYEQYV.

This clonotype has a single count. The chain employs TRBV4-3 and TRBJ1-6; D uncertain. Per germline, CDR1 LGHNA and CDR2 YSLEER. CDR3 size: 15 residues. The V and J ends lost 1 base and 4 bases respectively, with 8 bases between them. The CDR3 DNA sequence: TGCGCCAGCAGCCAAGGGGTGGAATATAATTCACCCCTCCACTTT. This codes for CASSQGVEYNSPLHF.

The table lists this clonotype with many counts. The chain is built from TRBV7-9 and TRBJ2-3; 7 nucleotides align to TRBD2. V lost 7 bases to trimming and J lost 4 bases; unmatched junction nucleotides: 8. This CDR3 is built from 14 residues. Germline V CDR1 and CDR2: SEHNR, FQNEAQ (reference sequence). This CDR3 reads CASTRRGYPDTQYF. For the CDR3, the DNA is TGTGCCAGCACTCGGCGGGGGTACCCAGATACGCAGTATTTT.

The V call is TRBV7-3, the J call TRBJ2-1; 9 bases fit TRBD2. V shed 6 bases, J shed 5 bases, and the junction held 2 bases outside the gene matches. CDR3 size: 13 residues. Germline-derived CDR1 and CDR2 are SGHTA and FQGTGA. The CDR3 is CASSPSGDNEQFF. CDR3 DNA sequence: TGTGCCAGCAGTCCTAGCGGGGACAATGAGCAGTTCTTC.